Ten or more counts support the clone carrying this TCR beta chain. No antigen is known for it. This sample is drawn from a study of T-cell memory formation after mild COVID-19. 5'RACE primed from the constant segment yielded TCR alpha and TCR beta cDNA libraries bearing sample barcodes and UMIs. MiXCR was run by TCRdb on the 5' RACE reads, yielding one entry per CDR3 protein. The data contain 70,000 to 100,000 distinct CDR3 sequences, 13% of them singletons. Notes on the study in general: Shrinking CD4+ clones resided mostly in CM and EM, and CD8+ ones in EMRA. Some clones that responded turned up in pre-infection memory, which suggests that cross-reactive memory joined in.

The CDR3 is 14 residues long. Trimming removed 6 bases from V and 2 bases from J, with 13 bases in between. The source of this sequence is an adult woman who had mild COVID-19 (a few samples of this study predate the infection). Cell type and time point are not known. The sequenced material came from PBMCs or a T cell subset sorted from them (not recorded which). This rearrangement joins TRBV12-3 or TRBV12-4 to TRBJ2-5; no clear D gene. The CDR3: CASSLGPFQETQYF. The DNA of the CDR3 is TGTGCCAGCAGCCTCGGCCCCTTTCAAGAGACCCAGTACTTC.